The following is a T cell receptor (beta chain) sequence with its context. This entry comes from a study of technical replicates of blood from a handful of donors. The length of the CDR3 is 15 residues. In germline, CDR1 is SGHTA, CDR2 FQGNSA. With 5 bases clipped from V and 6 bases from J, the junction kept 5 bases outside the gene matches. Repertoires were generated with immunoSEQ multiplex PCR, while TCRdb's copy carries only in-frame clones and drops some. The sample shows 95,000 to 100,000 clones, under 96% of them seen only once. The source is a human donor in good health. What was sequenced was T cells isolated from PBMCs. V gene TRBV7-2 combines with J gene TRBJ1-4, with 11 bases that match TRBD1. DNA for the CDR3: TGTGCCAGCAGCACCCGGGACAGGGGGTATGAAAAACTGTTTTTT. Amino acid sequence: CASSTRDRGYEKLFF.